This T cell receptor beta chain was observed in a study of cytomegalovirus exposure and HLA in healthy donors. Findings of the study overall: It was confirmed in vitro that a few of the CMV-associated chains were specific for CMV antigens. TCR beta chains numbering about 160 were designated cytomegalovirus-associated. High specificity and sensitivity for cytomegalovirus status were reported for the classifier.

The protocol was immunoSEQ multiplex PCR, while the TCRdb copy is restricted to in-frame clones and leaves out a portion. Of under 250,000 clones in the sample, approximately 87% were seen once. The CDR3 has 15 residues. Germline-derived CDR1 and CDR2 are MNHNY and SVGAGI (reference sequence). The ends were cut back, 5 bases at V and 3 bases at J, with 14 bases in the middle. A word on this clone: Antigen: not known.

This clonotype was sampled from a woman in her late teens or twenties in good health and CMV-seronegative. The chain uses TRBV6-6 and TRBJ2-4; D remains ambiguous. The sequenced sample was PBMCs. CDR3 sequence: CASSAATMDKNIQYF. As DNA, the CDR3 is TGTGCCAGCAGTGCGGCCACAATGGACAAAAACATTCAGTACTTC.